The subject of this entry is one T cell receptor (beta chain). With V trimmed by 2 bases and J by 6 bases, 2 bases remained unmatched. The V gene's germline CDR1 is MNHEY and CDR2 SVGAGI. CDR3 length: 16 amino acids. Per the original data handling: Quantification of nucleated cells was approximated via reference gene primer amplification. The method was immunoSEQ multiplex PCR; TCRdb's version includes in-frame clones alone and lacks a portion of them. The DNA gave D and trimming, while V, J and clone size come from that table. The sample lists about 190,000 clones; about 86% were seen once. The source of the sample is a study of blood T cell repertoires in COVID-19. Study at large: There were acute and convalescent COVID-19 samples, and they came from the United States, Italy and Spain.

The rearrangement uses TRBV6-5 and TRBJ2-2; 14 nucleotides align to TRBD2. The clonotype originates from a young man with active or convalescent COVID-19. The sequencing sample was made of peripheral blood. The CDR3 region is CASSYVTSGRAGELFF. Here the CDR3 DNA reads TGTGCCAGCAGTTACGTGACTAGCGGGAGGGCCGGGGAGCTGTTTTTT.